These T cell receptor beta chains were read from a single sample in a study of PD-1 blockade in classical Hodgkin lymphoma. Clones were read by immunoSEQ multiplex PCR, and TCRdb kept only the in-frame ones, dropping some. The sample holds roughly 77,000 clones, over 90% seen once. The material sequenced was peripheral blood mononuclear cells (PBMCs). These receptors were obtained from a human donor with classical Hodgkin lymphoma. Both conserved end residues are part of each CDR3. Each record gives: V gene, clone size, J gene, D gene, CDR3 DNA, CDR3 protein. A D gene is named only where the DNA matches it firmly. For some rows the clone size is stated as once, few or many, or as a class when expanded; others skip it.

v_gene: TRBV25-1
abundance: -
j_gene: TRBJ1-3
d_gene: -
CDR3nt: TGTGCCAGCAGTGGTAACAGGGCTGGAAACACCATATATTTT
CDR3aa: CASSGNRAGNTIYF

v_gene: TRBV4-2
abundance: -
j_gene: TRBJ2-2
d_gene: TRBD2
CDR3nt: TGTGCCAGCAGCCCGAAAGGAGGACTAGCGGGAGTCCGCGGGGAGCTGTTTTTT
CDR3aa: CASSPKGGLAGVRGELFF

v_gene: TRBV5-1
abundance: -
j_gene: TRBJ1-2
d_gene: -
CDR3nt: TGCGCCAGCAGCTTGGCCAGCGGGGTTGGCTATGGCTACACCTTC
CDR3aa: CASSLASGVGYGYTF

v_gene: TRBV2
abundance: -
j_gene: TRBJ1-2
d_gene: TRBD1
CDR3nt: TGTGCCAGCAGTCCGGGACAGGGCCCTAATGGCTACACCTTC
CDR3aa: CASSPGQGPNGYTF

v_gene: TRBV5-1
abundance: once
j_gene: TRBJ2-2
d_gene: -
CDR3nt: TGCGCCAGCAGCAGCGATGGCGTCGGAGGGGAGCTGTTTTTT
CDR3aa: CASSSDGVGGELFF

v_gene: TRBV2
abundance: -
j_gene: TRBJ2-2
d_gene: -
CDR3nt: TGTGCCAGCAATGGCGCGAACACCGGGGAGCTGTTTTTT
CDR3aa: CASNGANTGELFF

v_gene: TRBV6-5
abundance: -
j_gene: TRBJ1-3
d_gene: TRBD1
CDR3nt: TGTGCCAGCAGCCCGGACAGGGCGGGTCGAAACACCATATATTTT
CDR3aa: CASSPDRAGRNTIYF

v_gene: TRBV5-1
abundance: -
j_gene: TRBJ2-1
d_gene: -
CDR3nt: TGCGCCAGCACCGGGGACACAACCAGCTCCTACAATGAGCAGTTCTTC
CDR3aa: CASTGDTTSSYNEQFF

v_gene: TRBV1
abundance: -
j_gene: TRBJ2-3
d_gene: -
CDR3nt: TGCACCAGCAGCCAAGAGGAAGCGGGAGGGCGAGATACGCAGTATTTT
CDR3aa: CTSSQEEAGGRDTQYF

v_gene: TRBV7-3
abundance: -
j_gene: TRBJ2-7
d_gene: TRBD1
CDR3nt: TGTGCCAGCAGCGATGGACAGGGTTACGAGCAGTACTTC
CDR3aa: CASSDGQGYEQYF

v_gene: TRBV7-2
abundance: -
j_gene: TRBJ2-2
d_gene: -
CDR3nt: TGTGCCAGCAGCTTAGGACGGGGCCGGACCGGGGAGCTGTTTTTT
CDR3aa: CASSLGRGRTGELFF